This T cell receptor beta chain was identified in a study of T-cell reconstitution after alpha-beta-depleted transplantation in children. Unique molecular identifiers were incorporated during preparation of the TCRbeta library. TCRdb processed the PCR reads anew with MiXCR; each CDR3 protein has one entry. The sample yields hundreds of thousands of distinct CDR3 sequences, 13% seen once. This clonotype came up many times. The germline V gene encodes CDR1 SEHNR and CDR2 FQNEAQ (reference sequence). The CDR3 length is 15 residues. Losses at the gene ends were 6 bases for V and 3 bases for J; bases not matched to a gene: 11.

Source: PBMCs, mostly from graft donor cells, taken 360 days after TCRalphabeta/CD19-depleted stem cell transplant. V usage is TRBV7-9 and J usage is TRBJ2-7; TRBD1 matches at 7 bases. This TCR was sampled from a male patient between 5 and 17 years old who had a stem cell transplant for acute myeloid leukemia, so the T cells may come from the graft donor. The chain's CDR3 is CASRRTGDGSYEQYF. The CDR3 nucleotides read TGTGCCAGCAGGCGAACAGGGGATGGCAGCTACGAGCAGTACTTC.